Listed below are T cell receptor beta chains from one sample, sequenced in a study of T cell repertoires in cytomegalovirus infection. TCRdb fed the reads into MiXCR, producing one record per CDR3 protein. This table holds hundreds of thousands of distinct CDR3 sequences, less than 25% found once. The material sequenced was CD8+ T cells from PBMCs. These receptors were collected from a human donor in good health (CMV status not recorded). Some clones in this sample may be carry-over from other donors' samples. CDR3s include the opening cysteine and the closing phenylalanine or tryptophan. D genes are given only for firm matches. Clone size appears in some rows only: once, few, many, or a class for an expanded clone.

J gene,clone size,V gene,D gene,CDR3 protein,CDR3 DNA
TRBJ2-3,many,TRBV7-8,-,CASSLTYFTNTDTQYF,TGTGCCAGCAGCCTAACCTACTTCACCAACACAGATACGCAGTATTTT
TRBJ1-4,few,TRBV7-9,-,CASSTLIREKLFF,TGTGCCAGCAGCACCCTAATAAGGGAAAAACTGTTTTTT
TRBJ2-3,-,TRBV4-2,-,CASSQETFVGGRTDTQYF,TGTGCCAGCAGCCAAGAGACTTTCGTGGGGGGGCGCACAGATACGCAGTATTTT
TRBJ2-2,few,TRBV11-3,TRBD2,CASSPYSGGTLAGELFF,TGTGCCAGCAGCCCGTATAGCGGGGGGACCCTCGCCGGGGAGCTGTTTTTT
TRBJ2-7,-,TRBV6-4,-,CASSDGTIYEQYF,TGTGCCAGCAGTGACGGGACAATATACGAGCAGTACTTC
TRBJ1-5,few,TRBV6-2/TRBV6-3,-,CASSYSIQAYNQPQHF,TGTGCCAGCAGTTACTCGATACAGGCTTACAATCAGCCCCAGCATTTT
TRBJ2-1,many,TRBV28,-,CASSNPGADNEQFF,TGTGCCAGCAGTAACCCCGGCGCGGACAATGAGCAGTTCTTC
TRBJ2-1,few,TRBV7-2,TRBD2,CASSYRTSGETYNEQFF,TGTGCCAGCAGCTACCGGACTAGCGGGGAGACCTACAATGAGCAGTTCTTC
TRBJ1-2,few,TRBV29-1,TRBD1,CSVKFRDRGFPDYGYTF,TGCAGCGTCAAATTCCGGGACAGGGGCTTCCCAGACTATGGCTACACCTTC
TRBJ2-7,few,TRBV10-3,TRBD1,CAITLGPPGQGALGEQYF,TGTGCCATCACTCTCGGTCCCCCGGGACAGGGGGCGCTGGGCGAGCAGTACTTC
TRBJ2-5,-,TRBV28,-,CASSLVAYQETQYF,TGTGCCAGCAGTTTGGTAGCGTACCAAGAGACCCAGTACTTC
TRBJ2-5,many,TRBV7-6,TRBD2,CASSSAGAQYF,TGTGCCAGCAGCAGCGCGGGAGCCCAGTACTTC
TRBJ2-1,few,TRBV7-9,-,CASSLSGRALGNEQFF,TGTGCCAGCAGCTTAAGTGGCCGTGCATTAGGGAATGAGCAGTTCTTC
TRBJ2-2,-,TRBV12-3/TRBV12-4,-,CASRLGFANTGELFF,TGTGCCAGCAGGTTGGGATTCGCGAACACCGGGGAGCTGTTTTTT
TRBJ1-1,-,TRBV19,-,CASSPRGTMNTEAFF,TGTGCCAGTAGTCCTCGTGGGACCATGAACACTGAAGCTTTCTTT
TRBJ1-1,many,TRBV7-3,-,CASSAAVGTEAFF,TGTGCCAGCAGCGCCGCGGTGGGTACTGAAGCTTTCTTT
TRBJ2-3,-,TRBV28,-,CASSLRAGVGTDTQYF,TGTGCCAGCAGTTTAAGGGCAGGGGTGGGCACAGATACGCAGTATTTT
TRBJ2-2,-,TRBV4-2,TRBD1,CASSPVGQGASGELFF,TGTGCCAGCAGCCCCGTCGGACAGGGGGCGAGCGGGGAGCTGTTTTTT
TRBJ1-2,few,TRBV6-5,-,CASSLSLTGIHGYTF,TGTGCCAGCAGTCTATCATTAACAGGGATCCATGGCTACACCTTC
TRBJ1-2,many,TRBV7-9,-,CASSLRELNYGYTF,TGTGCCAGCAGCTTAAGGGAACTAAACTATGGCTACACCTTC
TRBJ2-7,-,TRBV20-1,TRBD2,CSARDRGGTDSYEQYF,TGCAGTGCTAGAGATCGGGGAGGGACGGACTCCTACGAGCAGTACTTC
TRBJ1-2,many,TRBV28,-,CASSSLTAEFYGYTF,TGTGCCAGCAGTTCCCTGACGGCAGAATTCTATGGCTACACCTTC
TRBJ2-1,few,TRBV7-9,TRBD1,CASSSTTGGYNEQFF,TGTGCCAGCAGCTCGACTACAGGGGGTTACAATGAGCAGTTCTTC
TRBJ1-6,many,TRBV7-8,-,CASSLDTYNSPLHF,TGTGCCAGCAGCCTCGACACCTATAATTCACCCCTCCACTTT
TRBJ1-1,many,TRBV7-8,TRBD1,CASSLGRGGQSGREAFF,TGTGCCAGCAGCTTAGGGAGGGGGGGACAGTCGGGTCGTGAAGCTTTCTTT
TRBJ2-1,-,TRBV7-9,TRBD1,CASRPRQGSYNKQFF,TGTGCCAGCAGACCGAGACAGGGGTCTTACAATAAGCAGTTCTTC
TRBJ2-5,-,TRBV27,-,CASSSIIGQARETQYF,TGTGCCAGCAGTTCCATCATTGGACAAGCCCGGGAGACCCAGTACTTC
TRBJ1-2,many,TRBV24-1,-,CATSDSGRDYGYTF,TGTGCCACCAGTGATTCCGGACGAGACTATGGCTACACCTTC
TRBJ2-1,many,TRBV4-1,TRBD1,CASSLSTGDAYNEQFF,TGCGCCAGCAGCTTATCTACAGGGGACGCTTACAATGAGCAGTTCTTC
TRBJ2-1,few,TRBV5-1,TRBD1,CASSQSTGAYNEQFF,TGCGCCAGCAGCCAATCGACAGGGGCCTACAATGAGCAGTTCTTC
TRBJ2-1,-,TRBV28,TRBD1,CASSLLQGEPYNEQFF,TGTGCCAGCTCACTACTTCAGGGGGAGCCTTACAATGAGCAGTTCTTC
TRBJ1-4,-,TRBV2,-,CASTPLQKGFGEKLFF,TGTGCCAGCACCCCTCTCCAAAAGGGGTTTGGTGAAAAACTGTTTTTT
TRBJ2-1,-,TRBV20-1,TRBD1,CSATSTGKGSYNEQFF,TGCAGTGCTACCTCGACAGGGAAGGGCTCCTACAATGAGCAGTTCTTC
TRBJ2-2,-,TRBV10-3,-,CAITDTNTGELFF,TGTGCCATCACCGACACAAACACCGGGGAGCTGTTTTTT
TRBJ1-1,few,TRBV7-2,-,CASSQPAPNEAFF,TGTGCCAGCAGCCAACCGGCACCTAATGAAGCTTTCTTT